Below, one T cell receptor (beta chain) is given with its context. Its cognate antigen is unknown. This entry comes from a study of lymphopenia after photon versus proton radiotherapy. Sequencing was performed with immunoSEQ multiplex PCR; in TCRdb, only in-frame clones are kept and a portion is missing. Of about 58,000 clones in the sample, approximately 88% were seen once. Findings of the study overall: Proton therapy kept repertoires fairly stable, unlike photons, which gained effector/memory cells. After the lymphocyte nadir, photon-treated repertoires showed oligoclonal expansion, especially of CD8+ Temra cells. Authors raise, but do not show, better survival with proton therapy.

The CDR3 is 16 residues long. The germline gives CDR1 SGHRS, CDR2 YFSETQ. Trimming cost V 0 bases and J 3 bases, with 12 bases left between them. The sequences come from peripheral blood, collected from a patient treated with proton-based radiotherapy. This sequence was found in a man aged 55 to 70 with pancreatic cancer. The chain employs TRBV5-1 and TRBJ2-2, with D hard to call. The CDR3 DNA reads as TGCGCCAGCAGCTTGGGTGGAAGGGTGGACACCGGGGAGCTGTTTTTT. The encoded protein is CASSLGGRVDTGELFF.